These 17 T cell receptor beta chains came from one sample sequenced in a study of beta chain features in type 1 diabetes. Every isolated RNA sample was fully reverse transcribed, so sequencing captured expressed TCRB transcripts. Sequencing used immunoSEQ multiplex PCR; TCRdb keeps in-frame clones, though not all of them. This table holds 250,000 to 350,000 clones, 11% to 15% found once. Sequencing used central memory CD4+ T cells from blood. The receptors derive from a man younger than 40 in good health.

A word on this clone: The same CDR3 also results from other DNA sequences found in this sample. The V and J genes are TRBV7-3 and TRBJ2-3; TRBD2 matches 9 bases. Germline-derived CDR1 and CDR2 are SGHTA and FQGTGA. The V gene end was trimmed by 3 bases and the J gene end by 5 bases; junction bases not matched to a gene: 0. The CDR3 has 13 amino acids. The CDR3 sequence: CASSLREGDTQYF. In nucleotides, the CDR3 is TGTGCCAGCAGCTTGCGGGAGGGAGATACGCAGTATTTT.

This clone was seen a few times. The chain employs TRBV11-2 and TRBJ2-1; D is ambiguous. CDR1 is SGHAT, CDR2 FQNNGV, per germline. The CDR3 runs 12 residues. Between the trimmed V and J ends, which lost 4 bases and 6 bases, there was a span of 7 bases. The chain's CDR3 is CASSSDINEQFF. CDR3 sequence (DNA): TGTGCCAGCAGCTCCGACATCAATGAGCAGTTCTTC.

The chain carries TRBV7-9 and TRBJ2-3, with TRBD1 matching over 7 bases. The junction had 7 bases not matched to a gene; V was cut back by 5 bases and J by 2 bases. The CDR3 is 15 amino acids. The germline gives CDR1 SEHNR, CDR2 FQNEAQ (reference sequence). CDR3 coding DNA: TGTGCCAGCAGCGACCGACAGGGCCCCACAGATACGCAGTATTTT. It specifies CASSDRQGPTDTQYF.

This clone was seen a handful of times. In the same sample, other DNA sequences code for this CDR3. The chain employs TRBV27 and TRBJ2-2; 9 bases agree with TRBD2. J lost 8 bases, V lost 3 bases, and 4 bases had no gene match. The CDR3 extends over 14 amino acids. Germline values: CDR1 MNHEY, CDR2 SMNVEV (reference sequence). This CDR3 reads CASSLREGAGELFF. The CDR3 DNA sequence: TGTGCCAGCAGTTTGCGGGAGGGTGCGGGGGAGCTGTTTTTT.

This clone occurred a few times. The CDR3: CASSPNRDTEAFF. DNA of the CDR3: TGTGCCAGCTCACCTAACAGGGACACTGAAGCTTTCTTT. The V call is TRBV18, the J call TRBJ1-1; D possibly corresponds to TRBD1 (6 bases). The germline V gene has CDR1 KGHSH and CDR2 LQKENI. The V end lost 3 bases, the J end lost 3 bases, and 8 bases lay between the germline ends. The CDR3 runs 13 residues. Filled out from reference TRBV18 and TRBJ1-1, the complete variable domain reads NAGVMQNPRHLVRRRGQEARLRCSPMKGHSHVYWYRQLPEEGLKFMVYLQKENIIDESGMPKERFSAEFPKEGPSILRIQQVVRGDSAAYFCASSPNRDTEAFFGQGTRLTVV.

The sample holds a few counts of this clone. CDR3 bases: TGTGCCAGCCAGGCACAGGGAACCTACAATGAGCAGTTCTTC. Encoded protein: CASQAQGTYNEQFF. The genes are TRBV7-7 and TRBJ2-1; tentatively, D is TRBD1 (6 bases). CDR1 and CDR2 (germline): SSHAT, FNYEAQ (reference sequence). This CDR3 region has 14 residues. Deletions cut 8 bases from V and 2 bases from J, with 13 bases between.

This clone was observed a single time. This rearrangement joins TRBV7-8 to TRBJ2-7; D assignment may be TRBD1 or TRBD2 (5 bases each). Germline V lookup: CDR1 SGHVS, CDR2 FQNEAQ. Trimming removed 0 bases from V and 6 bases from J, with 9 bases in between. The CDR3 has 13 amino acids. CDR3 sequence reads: CASSLASGGEQYV. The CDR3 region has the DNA TGTGCCAGCAGCTTAGCCTCTGGGGGCGAGCAGTACGTC.

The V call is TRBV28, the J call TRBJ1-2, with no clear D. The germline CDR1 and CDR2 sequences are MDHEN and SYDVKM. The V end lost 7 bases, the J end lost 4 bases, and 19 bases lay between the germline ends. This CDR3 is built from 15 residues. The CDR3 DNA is TGTGCCAGCACTACCCCTGGCAGGCTCTCCTATGGCTACACCTTC. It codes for CASTTPGRLSYGYTF.

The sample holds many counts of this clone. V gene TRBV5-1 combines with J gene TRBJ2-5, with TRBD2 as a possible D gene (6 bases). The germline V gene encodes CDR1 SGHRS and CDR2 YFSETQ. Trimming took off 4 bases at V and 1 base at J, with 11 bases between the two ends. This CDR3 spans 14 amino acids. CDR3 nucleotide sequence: TGCGCCAGCAGCCTAGGGACTTTCCAAGAGACCCAGTACTTC. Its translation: CASSLGTFQETQYF.

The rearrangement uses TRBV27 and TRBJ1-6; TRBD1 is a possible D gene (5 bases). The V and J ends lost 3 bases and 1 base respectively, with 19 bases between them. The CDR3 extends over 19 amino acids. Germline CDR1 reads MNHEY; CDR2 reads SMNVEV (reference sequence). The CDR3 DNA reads TGTGCCAGCAGTTTCCTGGACACGGAAAATTTTTCCTATAATTCACCCCTCCACTTT. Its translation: CASSFLDTENFSYNSPLHF.

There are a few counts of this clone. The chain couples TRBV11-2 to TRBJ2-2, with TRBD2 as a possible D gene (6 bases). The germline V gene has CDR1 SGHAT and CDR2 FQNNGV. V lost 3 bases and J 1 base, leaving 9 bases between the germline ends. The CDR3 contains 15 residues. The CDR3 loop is CASSFRRGNTGELFF. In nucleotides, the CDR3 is TGTGCCAGCAGCTTTAGGCGGGGGAACACCGGGGAGCTGTTTTTT.

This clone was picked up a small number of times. The CDR3 region has the DNA TGTGCCAGCAGCTTAGGTCGGAACACCGGGGAGCTGTTTTTT. This codes for CASSLGRNTGELFF. The rearrangement uses TRBV11-2 and TRBJ2-2; D gene uncertain. This CDR3 has 14 residues. V lost 1 base and J lost 1, with 4 bases in between. The V gene's germline CDR1 is SGHAT and CDR2 FQNNGV.

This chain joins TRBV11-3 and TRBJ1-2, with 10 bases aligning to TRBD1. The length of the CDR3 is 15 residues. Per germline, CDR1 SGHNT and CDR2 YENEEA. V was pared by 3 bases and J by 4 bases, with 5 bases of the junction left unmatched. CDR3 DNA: TGTGCCAGCAGCTTTTCGACAGGGGGCGTCTATGGCTACACCTTC. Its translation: CASSFSTGGVYGYTF.

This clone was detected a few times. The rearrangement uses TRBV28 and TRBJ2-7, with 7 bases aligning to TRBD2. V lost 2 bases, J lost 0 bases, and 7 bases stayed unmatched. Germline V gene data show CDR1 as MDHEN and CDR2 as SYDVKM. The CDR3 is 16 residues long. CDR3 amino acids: CASSLGGGSSSYEQYV. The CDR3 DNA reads TGTGCCAGCAGTTTAGGGGGGGGTTCTAGCTCCTACGAGCAGTACGTC.

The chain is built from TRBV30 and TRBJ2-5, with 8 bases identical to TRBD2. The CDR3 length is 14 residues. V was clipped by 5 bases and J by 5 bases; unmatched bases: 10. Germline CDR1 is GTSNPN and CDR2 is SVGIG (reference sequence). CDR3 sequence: CAWGAGGRVETQYF. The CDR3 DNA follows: TGTGCCTGGGGCGCGGGAGGCCGTGTCGAGACCCAGTACTTC.

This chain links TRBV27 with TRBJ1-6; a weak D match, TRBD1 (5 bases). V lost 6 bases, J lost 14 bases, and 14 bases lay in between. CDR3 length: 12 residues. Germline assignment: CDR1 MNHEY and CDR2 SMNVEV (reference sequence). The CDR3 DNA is TGTGCCAGCAGACCCTCGGGGGGAGCCCTCCACTTT. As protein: CASRPSGGALHF.

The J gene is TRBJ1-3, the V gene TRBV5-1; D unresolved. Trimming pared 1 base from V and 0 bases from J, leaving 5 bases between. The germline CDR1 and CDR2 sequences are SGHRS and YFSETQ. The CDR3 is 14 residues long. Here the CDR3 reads CASSLTVSGNTIYF. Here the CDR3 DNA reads TGCGCCAGCAGCTTGACAGTCTCTGGAAACACCATATATTTT.